The 3 T cell receptor beta chains below all came from one sample that was sequenced in a study of Graves' ophthalmopathy and Graves' hyperthyroidism. RNA served as the template for amplifying TCR beta CDR3 regions. HTBI primers were used in a first-round RT-PCR, which preceded a second-round multiplex PCR. TCRdb analysed the multiplex PCR reads with MiXCR anew, one entry per CDR3 protein. The sample has some 210,000 distinct CDR3 sequences; about 32% are singletons. The specimen was peripheral blood. These receptor sequences come from a man aged 50-60 years with Graves' ophthalmopathy.

This clonotype was seen repeatedly, ten times or more. The rearrangement links TRBV12-3 or TRBV12-4 to TRBJ2-7; 7 nucleotides match TRBD1. This CDR3 is built from 13 residues. V was clipped by 8 bases and J by 1 base; unmatched bases: 5. The CDR3 here is CASARDSSYEQYF. The CDR3, as DNA: TGTGCCAGCGCCCGGGACAGTTCCTACGAGCAGTACTTC.

The sample holds many counts of this clonotype. CDR3 residues: CASSYGSQPQHF. CDR3 in DNA: TGTGCCAGCAGTTACGGAAGTCAGCCCCAGCATTTT. The rearrangement links TRBV6-2 or TRBV6-3 to TRBJ1-5; no firm D call. The CDR3 is 12 residues long. Germline V lookup: CDR1 MNHEY, CDR2 SVGEGT. V gave up 2 bases and J gave up 6 bases, with 5 bases separating them.

Ten or more counts support this clonotype. J is TRBJ2-2 and V is TRBV20-1, with 9 bases fitting TRBD2. This CDR3 region has 16 residues. In germline, CDR1 is DFQATT, CDR2 SNEGSKA (reference sequence). Losses at the gene ends were 8 bases for V and 0 bases for J; bases not matched to a gene: 10. The CDR3 coding sequence is TGCAGTCTCCCGAGCGGGAGGTTTTCGAACACCGGGGAGCTGTTTTTT. Protein sequence: CSLPSGRFSNTGELFF.